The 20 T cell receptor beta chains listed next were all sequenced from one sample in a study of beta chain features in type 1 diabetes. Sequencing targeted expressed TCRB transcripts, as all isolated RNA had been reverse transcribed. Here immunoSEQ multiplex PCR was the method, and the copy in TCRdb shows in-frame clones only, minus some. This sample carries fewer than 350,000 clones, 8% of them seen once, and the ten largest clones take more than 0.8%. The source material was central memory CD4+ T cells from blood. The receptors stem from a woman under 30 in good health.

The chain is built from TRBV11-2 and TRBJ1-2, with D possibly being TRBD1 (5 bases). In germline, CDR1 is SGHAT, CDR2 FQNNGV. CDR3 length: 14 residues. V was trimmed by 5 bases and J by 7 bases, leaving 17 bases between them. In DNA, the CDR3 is TGTGCCAGCAGCGACCGGGACGCCTTTATTGGCTACACCTTC. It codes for CASSDRDAFIGYTF.

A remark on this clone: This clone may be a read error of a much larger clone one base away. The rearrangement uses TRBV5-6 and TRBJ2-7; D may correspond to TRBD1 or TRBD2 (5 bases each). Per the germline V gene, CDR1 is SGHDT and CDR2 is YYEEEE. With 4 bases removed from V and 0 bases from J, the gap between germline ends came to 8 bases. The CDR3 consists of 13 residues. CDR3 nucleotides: TGTGCCAGCAGCCGGGACGGCTCCTACGAGCAGTACTTC. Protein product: CASSRDGSYEQYF.

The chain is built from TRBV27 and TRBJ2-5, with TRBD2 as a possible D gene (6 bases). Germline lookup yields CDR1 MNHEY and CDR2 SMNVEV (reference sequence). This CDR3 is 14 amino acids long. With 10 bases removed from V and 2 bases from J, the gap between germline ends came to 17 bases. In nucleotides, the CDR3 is TGTGCCACTAGAAAAGGGCGGGGACAAGAGACCCAGTACTTC. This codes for CATRKGRGQETQYF.

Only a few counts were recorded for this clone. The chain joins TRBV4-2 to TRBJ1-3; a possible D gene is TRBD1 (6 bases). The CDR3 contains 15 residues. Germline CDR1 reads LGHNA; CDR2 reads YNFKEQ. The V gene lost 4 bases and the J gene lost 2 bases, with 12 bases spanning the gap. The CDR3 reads CASSPKGGAGNTIYF. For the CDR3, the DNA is TGTGCCAGCAGCCCGAAGGGGGGTGCTGGAAACACCATATATTTT.

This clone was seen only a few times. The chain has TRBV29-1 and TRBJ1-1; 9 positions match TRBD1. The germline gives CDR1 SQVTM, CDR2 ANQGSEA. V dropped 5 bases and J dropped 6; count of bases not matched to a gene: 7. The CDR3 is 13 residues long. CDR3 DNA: TGCAGCGTTTCGAGGGACAGGGAATCTGAAGCTTTCTTT. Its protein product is CSVSRDRESEAFF.

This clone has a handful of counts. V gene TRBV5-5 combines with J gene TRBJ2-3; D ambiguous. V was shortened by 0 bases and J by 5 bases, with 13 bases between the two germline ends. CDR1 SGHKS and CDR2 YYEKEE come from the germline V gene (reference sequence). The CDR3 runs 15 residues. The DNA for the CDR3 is TGTGCCAGCAGCTTGGACTCCCCGTCGCGAGATACGCAGTATTTT. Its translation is CASSLDSPSRDTQYF.

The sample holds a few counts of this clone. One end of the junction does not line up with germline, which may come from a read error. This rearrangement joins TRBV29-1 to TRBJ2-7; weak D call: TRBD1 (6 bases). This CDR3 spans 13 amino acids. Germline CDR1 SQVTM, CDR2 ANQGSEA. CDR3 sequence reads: CSVKDRPLYEQYF. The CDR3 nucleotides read TGCAGCGTTAAAGACAGGCCCCTCTACGAGCAGTACTTC.

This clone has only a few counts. CDR3 loop: CASSQKQETQYF. The CDR3 region has the DNA TGTGCCAGCAGCCAAAAGCAAGAGACCCAGTACTTC. The rearrangement joins TRBV7-2 to TRBJ2-5; D unresolved. Trimming removed 5 bases at V and 2 bases at J, with 6 bases between. Germline V gene lookup returns CDR1 SGHTA and CDR2 FQGNSA. This CDR3 contains 12 residues.

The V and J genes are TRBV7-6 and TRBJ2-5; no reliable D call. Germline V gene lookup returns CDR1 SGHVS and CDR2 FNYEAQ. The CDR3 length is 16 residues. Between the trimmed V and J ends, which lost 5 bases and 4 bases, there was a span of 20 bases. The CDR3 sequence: CASSPSPGRLGETQYF. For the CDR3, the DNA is TGTGCCAGCAGCCCAAGTCCGGGCCGCTTGGGAGAGACCCAGTACTTC.

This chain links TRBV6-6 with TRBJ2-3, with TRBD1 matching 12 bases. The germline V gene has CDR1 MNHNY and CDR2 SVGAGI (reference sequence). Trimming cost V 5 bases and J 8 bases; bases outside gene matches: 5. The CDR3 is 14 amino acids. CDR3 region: CASSRDRGQVTQYF. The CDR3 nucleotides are TGTGCCAGCAGTCGGGACAGGGGGCAGGTTACGCAGTATTTT.

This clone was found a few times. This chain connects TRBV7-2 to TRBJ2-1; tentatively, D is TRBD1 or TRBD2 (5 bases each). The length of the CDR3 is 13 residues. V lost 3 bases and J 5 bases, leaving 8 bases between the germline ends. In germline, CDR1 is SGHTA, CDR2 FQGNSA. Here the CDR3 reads CASSFRGDNEQFF. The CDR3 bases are TGTGCCAGCAGCTTTCGAGGGGACAATGAGCAGTTCTTC.

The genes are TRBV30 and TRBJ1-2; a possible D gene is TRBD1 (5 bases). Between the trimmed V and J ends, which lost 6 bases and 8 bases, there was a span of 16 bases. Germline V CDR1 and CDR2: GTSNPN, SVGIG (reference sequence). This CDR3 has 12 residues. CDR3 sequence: CACQPQGGGYTF. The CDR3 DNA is TGTGCCTGCCAACCCCAGGGAGGGGGCTACACCTTC.

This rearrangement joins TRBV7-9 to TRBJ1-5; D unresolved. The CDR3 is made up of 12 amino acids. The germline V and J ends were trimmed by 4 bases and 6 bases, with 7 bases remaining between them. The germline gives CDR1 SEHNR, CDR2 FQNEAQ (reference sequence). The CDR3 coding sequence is TGTGCCAGCAGCTGGATGGGTCAGCCCCAGCATTTT. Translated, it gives CASSWMGQPQHF.

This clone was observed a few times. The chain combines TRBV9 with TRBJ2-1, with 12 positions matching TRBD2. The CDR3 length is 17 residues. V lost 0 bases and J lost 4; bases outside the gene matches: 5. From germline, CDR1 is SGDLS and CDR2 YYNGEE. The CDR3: CASSVVSGTSGYNEQFF. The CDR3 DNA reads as TGTGCCAGCAGCGTAGTCTCTGGGACTAGCGGGTACAATGAGCAGTTCTTC.

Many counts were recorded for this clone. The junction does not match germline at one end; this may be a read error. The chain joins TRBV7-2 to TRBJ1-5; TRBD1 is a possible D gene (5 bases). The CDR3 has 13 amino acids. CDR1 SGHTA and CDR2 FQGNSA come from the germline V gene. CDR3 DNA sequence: TGTGCCAGCACCTTACAGGTGAATCAGCCCCAGCATTTT. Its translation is CASTLQVNQPQHF.

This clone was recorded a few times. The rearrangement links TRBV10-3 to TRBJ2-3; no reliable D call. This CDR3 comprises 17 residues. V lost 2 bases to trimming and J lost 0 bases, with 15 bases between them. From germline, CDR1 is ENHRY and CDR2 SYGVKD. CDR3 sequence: CAISETLSSPSTDTQYF. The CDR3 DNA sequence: TGTGCCATCAGTGAGACTTTGTCATCTCCTAGCACAGATACGCAGTATTTT.

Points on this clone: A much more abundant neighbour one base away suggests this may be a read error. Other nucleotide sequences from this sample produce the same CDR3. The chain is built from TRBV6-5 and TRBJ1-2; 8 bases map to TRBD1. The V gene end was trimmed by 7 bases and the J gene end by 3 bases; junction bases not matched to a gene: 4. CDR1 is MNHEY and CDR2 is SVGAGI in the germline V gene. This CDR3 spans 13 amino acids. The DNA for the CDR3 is TGTGCCAGCACCCCGACAGGGGACTATGGCTACACCTTC. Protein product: CASTPTGDYGYTF.

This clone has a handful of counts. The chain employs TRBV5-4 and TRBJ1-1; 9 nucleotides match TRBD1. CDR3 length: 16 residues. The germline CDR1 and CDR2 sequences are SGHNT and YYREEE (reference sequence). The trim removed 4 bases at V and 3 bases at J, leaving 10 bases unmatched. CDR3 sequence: CASSREQGAVDTEAFF. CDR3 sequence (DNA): TGTGCCAGCAGCCGAGAACAGGGGGCAGTTGACACTGAAGCTTTCTTT.

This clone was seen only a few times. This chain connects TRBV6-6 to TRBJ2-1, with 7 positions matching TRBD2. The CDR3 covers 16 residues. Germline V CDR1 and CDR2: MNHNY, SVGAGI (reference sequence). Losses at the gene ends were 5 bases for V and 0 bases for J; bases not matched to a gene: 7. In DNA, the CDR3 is TGTGCCAGCAGTGGGTCGGCGGGAGACTCCTACAATGAGCAGTTCTTC. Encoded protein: CASSGSAGDSYNEQFF.

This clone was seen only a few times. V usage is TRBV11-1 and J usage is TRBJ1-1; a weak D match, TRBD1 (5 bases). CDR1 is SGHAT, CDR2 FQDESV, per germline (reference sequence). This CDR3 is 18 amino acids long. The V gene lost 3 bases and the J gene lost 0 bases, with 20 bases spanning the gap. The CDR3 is CASSFHEWGPLMNTEAFF. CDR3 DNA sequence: TGTGCCAGCAGCTTCCATGAGTGGGGCCCCTTAATGAACACTGAAGCTTTCTTT.